This T cell receptor (beta chain) derives from a study of OX40 agonist ivuxolimab in advanced cancers. CDR1 is SGHRS and CDR2 is YFSETQ in the germline V gene. V shed 4 bases and J shed 4 bases, with 16 bases lying between them. The CDR3 extends over 15 amino acids. Study-wide results and limits: Relative to CD4+ cells, CD8+ T cells on average had more expanded clones. The specificity for antigen of the expanded peripheral T cells was not determined. Among the lowest levels of clonal expansion were found in partial responders at 0.1-3.0 mg/kg.

Notes on this clone: Its antigen is not known.

Produced via immunoSEQ multiplex PCR; TCRdb's table is partial and in-frame only. The profile shows more than 9,500 clones, about 75% of them singletons. The chain has TRBV5-1 and TRBJ2-3; a weak D match, TRBD2 (6 bases). The TCR was taken from an adult with an advanced solid tumor such as melanoma, head and neck, liver or kidney cancer. The source was CD4+ or CD8+ T cells sorted from blood, collected in a trial of the OX40 agonist ivuxolimab. CDR3 loop: CASSEKTSRADTQYF. The CDR3 nucleotides are TGCGCCAGCAGCGAAAAGACTAGTAGGGCAGATACGCAGTATTTT.